This paragraph covers one T cell receptor beta chain sequence. What it recognizes is unknown. The entry originates in a study of Tregs in tolerant kidney transplant recipients. Study-level results: Few patients were studied, so findings need validation in larger groups.

CD4+CD25+CD127- Tregs, CD4+CD25- non-Tregs, CD4 and CD8 cells were sorted. TCRdb's table, derived via immunoSEQ multiplex PCR, lists solely in-frame clones and lacks some. The profile shows some 90,000 clones, more than 90% of them singletons. Germline loops: CDR1 MGHDK, CDR2 SYGVNS. The CDR3 consists of 14 residues. Trimming pared 3 bases from V and 3 bases from J, leaving 12 bases between. The sequence was collected from a human donor in good health. The chain carries TRBV25-1 and TRBJ2-7; the D is unclear. Sequences were obtained from CD8+ T cells from blood. CDR3 bases: TGTGCCAGCAGTGAGGGTGGGGTCAGCTACGAGCAGTACTTC. It yields the protein CASSEGGVSYEQYF.